The 27 T cell receptor beta chains below were found in one sample sequenced in a study of shared T cell receptors in the human thymus. Profiling relied on immunoSEQ multiplex PCR, and the TCRdb table lists in-frame clones only, not all of them. The table shows roughly 560,000 clones, with roughly 74% occurring only once. In addition, the sample was reused for a study of human thymus T cells.

Sequenced sample: thymocytes. The receptors originated from a boy in the first two years of life with a congenital heart defect.

This clone showed up just a few times. V gene TRBV25-1 combines with J gene TRBJ2-1; D may be TRBD2 (5 bases). Looked up from germline, CDR1 is MGHDK and CDR2 is SYGVNS. The CDR3 runs 13 residues. V was cut by 11 bases and J by 9 bases, with 20 bases left in between. DNA for the CDR3: TGTGCCTCGCGCTGGGAGAGAGGTACTGAGCAGTTCTTC. As protein: CASRWERGTEQFF.

This clone was counted only a few times. The J gene is TRBJ2-7, the V gene TRBV10-1; 8 positions agree with TRBD1. The V and J ends lost 5 bases and 3 bases, in that order; junction bases with no gene match: 15. This CDR3 spans 17 amino acids. The germline gives CDR1 WNHNN, CDR2 SYGVQD (reference sequence). The CDR3 coding sequence is TGCGCCAGCAGTATAGTTCGCAGGGGGCAGTTAAACTACGAGCAGTACTTC. Amino acid sequence: CASSIVRRGQLNYEQYF.

This clone has only a few counts. The genes are TRBV5-4 and TRBJ1-3, with a possible D match to TRBD1 (5 bases). Trimming shortened V by 2 bases and J by 7 bases, and 10 bases separated the two germline ends. This CDR3 contains 13 residues. Germline CDR1 SGHNT, CDR2 YYREEE (reference sequence). The CDR3 bases are TGTGCCAGCAGCTTTCGCTCAGGGAACACCATATATTTT. Protein: CASSFRSGNTIYF.

This rearrangement joins TRBV20-1 to TRBJ2-1; 11 nucleotides match TRBD2. This CDR3 spans 10 amino acids. V trimming: 5 bases; J trimming: 16 bases; junction bases outside the gene matches: 4. CDR1 DFQATT and CDR2 SNEGSKA come from the germline V gene (reference sequence). CDR3 region: CSAPGTSGFF. CDR3 bases: TGCAGTGCTCCCGGGACTAGCGGATTCTTC.

V usage is TRBV6-6 and J usage is TRBJ2-5; TRBD1 agrees at 10 bases. V shed 6 bases, J shed 2 bases, and the junction held 3 bases outside the gene matches. This CDR3 comprises 14 residues. Germline assignment: CDR1 MNHNY and CDR2 SVGAGI (reference sequence). Here the CDR3 reads CASSPGQGQETQYF. CDR3 DNA: TGTGCCAGCAGCCCGGGACAGGGGCAAGAGACCCAGTACTTC.

In this sample, this clone turned up a few times. The genes are TRBV6-5 and TRBJ2-5, with D possibly matching TRBD2 (6 bases). The CDR3 extends over 14 amino acids. Germline V gene data show CDR1 as MNHEY and CDR2 as SVGAGI. The V and J ends lost 6 bases and 5 bases respectively, with 16 bases between them. Here the CDR3 DNA reads TGTGCCAGCAGCCTCCGAGGAGGGGCGGAGACCCAGTACTTC. It translates to CASSLRGGAETQYF.

This clone was counted only a few times. The chain is built from TRBV18 and TRBJ1-2, with TRBD1 matching 7 bases. J was trimmed by 4 bases and V by 5 bases; bases with no gene match: 16. CDR1 is KGHSH and CDR2 is LQKENI in the germline V gene. CDR3 length equals 17 residues. CDR3 loop: CASSSSRTGRPVYGYTF. The CDR3 nucleotides are TGTGCCAGCTCATCTAGTAGGACAGGACGCCCCGTCTATGGCTACACCTTC.

The genes are TRBV9 and TRBJ2-1, with a tentative D call TRBD1 (6 bases). This CDR3 is built from 12 residues. Germline V lookup: CDR1 SGDLS, CDR2 YYNGEE. Between the trimmed V and J ends, which lost 3 bases and 10 bases, there was a span of 11 bases. Here the CDR3 DNA reads TGTGCCAGCAGCGCACAGGGAGAGGAGCAGTTCTTC. It translates to CASSAQGEEQFF.

The rearrangement links TRBV7-3 to TRBJ1-1; possible D gene TRBD1, 6 bases. Germline V gene data show CDR1 as SGHTA and CDR2 as FQGTGA. The CDR3 spans 14 residues. V lost 4 bases, J lost 2 bases, and 11 bases lay in between. The CDR3 region has the DNA TGTGCCAGCAGCTCCCAGGGGCACAACACTGAAGCTTTCTTT. This sequence encodes CASSSQGHNTEAFF.

The chain has TRBV29-1 and TRBJ2-1; 12 positions match TRBD1. With V trimmed by 7 bases and J by 6 bases, 7 bases remained unmatched. CDR1 is SQVTM and CDR2 is ANQGSEA in the germline V gene. The CDR3 is 14 residues long. In DNA form, the CDR3 reads TGCAGCGGGGGGGGACAGGGGGCGGGCAATGAGCAGTTCTTC. Encoded protein: CSGGGQGAGNEQFF.

The rearrangement joins TRBV5-8 to TRBJ1-2; TRBD1 is a possible D gene (6 bases). Germline CDR1 is SGHTS and CDR2 is YDEGEE. V shed 2 bases and J shed 8 bases, with 13 bases lying between them. This CDR3 contains 13 residues. In DNA form, the CDR3 reads TGTGCCAGCAGCTTCACAGGGAAAAACGGCTACACCTTC. Protein product: CASSFTGKNGYTF.

DNA of the CDR3: TGTGCCAGCAGCGGCGGCCTAGCGGGTCCCTACGAGCAGTACTTC. Protein sequence: CASSGGLAGPYEQYF. The rearrangement uses TRBV27 and TRBJ2-7; 8 bases line up with TRBD2. The germline CDR1 and CDR2 sequences are MNHEY and SMNVEV (reference sequence). Trimming took 6 bases from V and 2 from J; bases not matched to a gene: 9. The CDR3 has 15 amino acids.

In its sample, this clone was seen a few times. This chain connects TRBV4-1 to TRBJ2-7; 11 nucleotides match TRBD2. The CDR3 runs to 16 residues. The J segment lost 3 bases and the V segment lost 2 bases, leaving 6 bases of the junction unmatched. In germline, CDR1 is MGHRA, CDR2 YSYEKL. CDR3 nucleotides: TGCGCCAGCAGCCAAAACACCGGGACTAGCGGCTACGAGCAGTACTTC. Protein product: CASSQNTGTSGYEQYF.

V and J are TRBV11-1 and TRBJ2-5; D gene uncertain. CDR3 length: 11 residues. Germline assignment: CDR1 SGHAT and CDR2 FQDESV (reference sequence). The germline V and J ends were trimmed by 8 bases and 5 bases, with 9 bases remaining between them. CDR3 in DNA: TGTGCCAGCGCCGTCCGGGAGACCCAGTACTTC. Encoded protein: CASAVRETQYF.

The chain recombines TRBV2 with TRBJ2-5, with 10 bases identical to TRBD2. The CDR3 consists of 16 residues. The ends lost 3 bases at V and 2 bases at J; junction bases unmatched: 6. From germline, CDR1 is SNHLY and CDR2 FYNNEI. Here the CDR3 DNA reads TGTGCCAGCAGTGATTTTAGGACTAGCGGTCAAGAGACCCAGTACTTC. Its protein is CASSDFRTSGQETQYF.

CDR3: CASSQDFVGGNQPQHF. CDR3 in DNA: TGCGCCAGCAGCCAAGATTTCGTCGGGGGGAATCAGCCCCAGCATTTT. This chain links TRBV4-1 with TRBJ1-5; possible D gene TRBD1, 5 bases. Per germline, CDR1 MGHRA and CDR2 YSYEKL. V gave up 0 bases and J gave up 4 bases, with 13 bases separating them. CDR3 length: 16 amino acids.

The V call is TRBV10-3, the J call TRBJ2-1; 9 bases map to TRBD2. This CDR3 contains 12 residues. V dropped 3 bases and J dropped 10; count of bases not matched to a gene: 1. CDR1 is ENHRY, CDR2 SYGVKD, per germline. DNA for the CDR3: TGTGCCATCAGTGACACTAGCGGGGAGCAGTTCTTC. Translated: CAISDTSGEQFF.

This clone was picked up one time. The chain is built from TRBV9 and TRBJ2-2, with 8 bases lining up with TRBD2. V trimming: 1 base; J trimming: 6 bases; junction bases outside the gene matches: 8. The CDR3 sequence is 16 residues long. Germline values: CDR1 SGDLS, CDR2 YYNGEE. The CDR3 loop reads CASSVNPAGVPGELFF. The CDR3 region has the DNA TGTGCCAGCAGCGTAAACCCAGCGGGAGTCCCCGGGGAGCTGTTTTTT. The complete variable domain, with remaining parts taken from reference TRBV9 and TRBJ2-2, reads DSGVTQTPKHLITATGQRVTLRCSPRSGDLSVYWYQQSLDQGLQFLIQYYNGEERAKGNILERFSAQQFPDLHSELNLSSLELGDSALYFCASSVNPAGVPGELFFGEGSRLTVL.

As for this clone: At the DNA level, this CDR3 is encoded by other sequences in the same sample as well. The chain is built from TRBV5-1 and TRBJ1-1; TRBD1 agrees at 9 bases. J lost 9 bases, V lost 3 bases, and 3 bases had no gene match. This CDR3 has 12 residues. Looked up from germline, CDR1 is SGHRS and CDR2 is YFSETQ. The CDR3 loop reads CASSSDRGKAFF. CDR3 coding DNA: TGCGCCAGCAGCTCGGACAGGGGAAAAGCTTTCTTT. The variable domain in full, completed from reference TRBV5-1 and TRBJ1-1, reads KAGVTQTPRYLIKTRGQQVTLSCSPISGHRSVSWYQQTPGQGLQFLFEYFSETQRNKGNFPGRFSGRQFSNSRSEMNVSTLELGDSALYLCASSSDRGKAFFGQGTRLTVV.

A few counts support this clone. The genes are TRBV6-1 and TRBJ2-1; TRBD2 aligns across 8 bases. The V gene end was trimmed by 4 bases and the J gene end by 6 bases; junction bases not matched to a gene: 11. In germline, CDR1 is MNHNS, CDR2 SASEGT. The CDR3 has 16 residues. The chain's CDR3 is CASSGFSGTLSNEQFF. The CDR3 DNA follows: TGTGCCAGCAGTGGCTTTAGCGGGACTCTGAGCAATGAGCAGTTCTTC.

The chain combines TRBV25-1 with TRBJ1-5; D remains ambiguous. The V end lost 2 bases, the J end lost 1 base, and 9 bases lay between the germline ends. Germline CDR1 and CDR2: MGHDK and SYGVNS. This CDR3 comprises 15 residues. The CDR3 loop is CASSEGGGSNQPQHF. Here the CDR3 DNA reads TGTGCCAGCAGTGAAGGTGGAGGGAGCAATCAGCCCCAGCATTTT.

J is TRBJ2-7 and V is TRBV11-3, with TRBD2 identical over 8 bases. Germline assignment: CDR1 SGHNT and CDR2 YENEEA. The CDR3 totals 18 residues. With 5 bases clipped from V and 3 bases from J, the junction kept 18 bases outside the gene matches. The CDR3 sequence is CASSNSRESGLAHYEQYF. CDR3 DNA sequence: TGTGCCAGCAGCAATTCCCGTGAGTCCGGACTAGCTCACTACGAGCAGTACTTC.

The chain has TRBV19 and TRBJ2-7; D may be TRBD1 (5 bases). The ends were cut back, 3 bases at V and 5 bases at J, with 11 bases in the middle. Germline V gene lookup returns CDR1 LNHDA and CDR2 SQIVND (reference sequence). This CDR3 region has 13 residues. CDR3 amino acids: CASSMGQADEQYF. The CDR3 nucleotides are TGTGCCAGTAGTATGGGGCAAGCCGACGAGCAGTACTTC.

The chain recombines TRBV2 with TRBJ2-2; TRBD1 matches at 10 bases. V trimming: 4 bases; J trimming: 1 base; junction bases outside the gene matches: 3. CDR3 size: 16 residues. In germline, CDR1 is SNHLY, CDR2 FYNNEI. CDR3 sequence reads: CASSVDRGRNTGELFF. The CDR3 coding sequence is TGTGCCAGCAGTGTAGACAGGGGGCGGAACACCGGGGAGCTGTTTTTT.

The gene calls are TRBV6-5 and TRBJ2-5, with a tentative D call TRBD2 (6 bases). CDR1 MNHEY and CDR2 SVGAGI come from the germline V gene. The CDR3 is 16 amino acids. Trimming took off 1 base at V and 3 bases at J, with 15 bases between the two ends. CDR3 coding DNA: TGTGCCAGCAGTTACTGGGAGGCATTGGGAAAAGAGACCCAGTACTTC. Translated: CASSYWEALGKETQYF.

This chain joins TRBV13 and TRBJ2-7, with 9 bases lining up with TRBD2. Germline CDR1 PRHDT, CDR2 FYEKMQ (reference sequence). The CDR3 length is 14 residues. The J segment lost 2 bases and the V segment lost 7 bases, leaving 6 bases of the junction unmatched. The CDR3 is CASTTSGRAYEQYF. CDR3 sequence (DNA): TGTGCCAGCACCACTAGCGGGCGTGCCTACGAGCAGTACTTC. Combining the CDR3 with reference TRBV13 and TRBJ2-7 gives the whole variable domain AAGVIQSPRHLIKEKRETATLKCYPIPRHDTVYWYQQGPGQDPQFLISFYEKMQSDKGSIPDRFSAQQFSDYHSELNMSSLELGDSALYFCASTTSGRAYEQYFGPGTRLTVT.

The V and J genes are TRBV11-2 and TRBJ2-7, with 7 nucleotides matching TRBD1. Looked up from germline, CDR1 is SGHAT and CDR2 is FQNNGV. The CDR3 extends over 15 amino acids. After removal of 5 bases from V and 0 bases from J, the junction contained 7 bases not matched to a gene. This CDR3 reads CASSGGQWSSYEQYF. The CDR3 nucleotides are TGTGCCAGCAGCGGGGGACAGTGGAGCTCCTACGAGCAGTACTTC.